The present T cell receptor beta chain was sequenced within a study of blood T cells in healthy people across ages. A second PCR, run for about 7 to 11 cycles, used a sample-barcoded 5' primer plus a J-beta primer mix. In TCRdb, the 5' RACE reads were re-called with MiXCR into one record per CDR3 protein. The profile shows over 600,000 distinct CDR3 sequences, over 40% of them singletons. Germline V gene sequence: CDR1 DFQATT, CDR2 SNEGSKA (reference sequence). The CDR3 loop spans 13 amino acids. Trimming took off 3 bases at V and 2 bases at J, with 8 bases between the two ends. Sequencing used blood. The TCR originated in an elderly man in good health. J is TRBJ2-1 and V is TRBV20-1; D is uncertain. This CDR3 is CSASVAAYNEQFF. DNA of the CDR3: TGCAGTGCTAGCGTAGCTGCCTACAATGAGCAGTTCTTC.